The present T cell receptor beta chain was sequenced within a study of blood T cell repertoires in COVID-19. Study-level information: Sample material is recorded as cDNA or gDNA derived from T cells, B-cell-depleted T cells, or PBMCs.

As processed by the authors: It was from reference gene primer amplification that nucleated cell counts were estimated. Measured with immunoSEQ multiplex PCR; TCRdb has only the in-frame clones, and not every one. V, J and clone size were drawn from that table, and D and trimming were deduced from the DNA. The sample yields fewer than 200,000 clones, approximately 74% seen once. V dropped 2 bases and J dropped 0 bases, with 7 bases sitting between them. The CDR3 consists of 15 residues. Germline-derived CDR1 and CDR2 are MNHNY and SVGAGI (reference sequence). The sample taken for sequencing was peripheral blood. The chain employs TRBV6-6 and TRBJ2-2; TRBD2 is a possible D gene (5 bases). The receptor was derived from an elderly woman with acute or convalescent COVID-19. CDR3 sequence reads: CASSYEGANTGELFF. In DNA, the CDR3 is TGTGCCAGCAGTTACGAGGGCGCGAACACCGGGGAGCTGTTTTTT.